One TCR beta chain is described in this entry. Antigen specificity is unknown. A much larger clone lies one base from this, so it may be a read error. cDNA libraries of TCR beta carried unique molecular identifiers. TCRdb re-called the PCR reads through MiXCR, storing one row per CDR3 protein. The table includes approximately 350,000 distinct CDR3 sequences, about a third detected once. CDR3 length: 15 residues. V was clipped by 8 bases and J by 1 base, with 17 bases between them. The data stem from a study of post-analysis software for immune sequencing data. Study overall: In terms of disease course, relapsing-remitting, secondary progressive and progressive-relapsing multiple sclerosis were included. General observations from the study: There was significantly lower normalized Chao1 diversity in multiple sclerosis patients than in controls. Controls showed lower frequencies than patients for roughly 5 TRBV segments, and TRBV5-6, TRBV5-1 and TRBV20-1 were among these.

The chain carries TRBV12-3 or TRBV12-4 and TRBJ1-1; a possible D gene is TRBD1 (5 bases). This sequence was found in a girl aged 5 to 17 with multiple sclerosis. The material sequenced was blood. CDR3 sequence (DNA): TGTGCCAGCGGAATAGAGAGGGGCAGGAACACTGAAGCTTTCTTT. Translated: CASGIERGRNTEAFF.